Listed here are 13 T cell receptor beta chains from one sample, sequenced in a study of blood T cell repertoires in COVID-19. Here immunoSEQ multiplex PCR was the method, and the copy in TCRdb shows in-frame clones only, minus some. The table shows tens of thousands of clones, with about 86% occurring only once. Specimen: peripheral blood. The receptor source for this set is a man aged 65 to 79 with active COVID-19.

The rearrangement joins TRBV5-8 to TRBJ1-3; 7 bases fit TRBD1. The CDR3 spans 14 residues. Germline CDR1 SGHTS, CDR2 YDEGEE. J lost 2 bases, V lost 6 bases, and 5 bases had no gene match. CDR3 sequence: CASTLTGTGNTIYF. In nucleotides, the CDR3 is TGTGCCAGCACTTTGACAGGGACTGGAAACACCATATATTTT. The full variable domain, its missing parts supplied by reference TRBV5-8 and TRBJ1-3, is EAGVTQSPTHLIKTRGQQATLRCSPISGHTSVYWYQQALGLGLQFLLWYDEGEERNRGNFPPRFSGRQFPNYSSELNVNALELEDSALYLCASTLTGTGNTIYFGEGSWLTVV.

The chain recombines TRBV5-1 with TRBJ1-2; no definite D call. Trimming removed 2 bases at V and 7 bases at J, with 12 bases between. CDR1 and CDR2 (germline): SGHRS, YFSETQ. CDR3 length: 13 residues. The CDR3 nucleotides are TGCGCCAGCAGCTTAGATCCTGCGGGTGGCTACACCTTC. Translating gives CASSLDPAGGYTF.

V gene TRBV2 combines with J gene TRBJ1-2, with 8 bases lining up with TRBD1. With 7 bases clipped from V and 5 bases from J, the junction kept 6 bases outside the gene matches. The CDR3 extends over 13 amino acids. Germline values: CDR1 SNHLY, CDR2 FYNNEI. The CDR3 protein is CASIPDRVYGYTF. In nucleotides, the CDR3 is TGTGCCAGCATCCCGGACAGGGTATATGGCTACACCTTC.

The chain links TRBV4-2 to TRBJ1-1, with 7 bases identical to TRBD1. The CDR3 consists of 15 residues. CDR1 is LGHNA and CDR2 is YNFKEQ in the germline V gene. The V segment lost 3 bases and the J segment 2 bases; nucleotides outside the gene matches: 6. The CDR3 nucleotides are TGTGCCAGCAGCCAGGAAGGGACAGTAAACACTGAAGCTTTCTTT. It encodes CASSQEGTVNTEAFF.

The rearrangement uses TRBV6-4 and TRBJ2-3, with a possible D match to TRBD1 (6 bases). This CDR3 comprises 15 residues. Trimming shortened V by 4 bases and J by 5 bases, and 16 bases separated the two germline ends. Germline V lookup: CDR1 MRHNA, CDR2 SNTAGT. This chain's CDR3 is CASSGGSGAGDTQYF. DNA for the CDR3: TGTGCCAGCAGTGGGGGGTCAGGGGCCGGAGATACGCAGTATTTT.

The count of this clone is one. This chain connects TRBV9 to TRBJ1-1; 7 positions match TRBD1. Per the germline V gene, CDR1 is SGDLS and CDR2 is YYNGEE. The CDR3 is 14 amino acids. V dropped 1 base and J dropped 4; count of bases not matched to a gene: 4. The CDR3 loop is CASSVTGASTEAFF. CDR3 nucleotides: TGTGCCAGCAGCGTAACAGGGGCCAGCACTGAAGCTTTCTTT.

The chain carries TRBV28 and TRBJ1-2; D not resolved. This CDR3 contains 14 residues. Trimming removed 5 bases from V and 4 bases from J, with 14 bases in between. Germline CDR1 MDHEN, CDR2 SYDVKM. The CDR3 protein is CASSLLGITYGYTF. CDR3 nucleotides: TGTGCCAGCAGTCTACTCGGGATCACCTATGGCTACACCTTC.

The CDR3 DNA follows: TGTGCCAGCTCACCAGGACACCCGGGCACCTACAATGAGCAGTTCTTC. Protein product: CASSPGHPGTYNEQFF. V and J are TRBV18 and TRBJ2-1; TRBD1 might be the D (5 bases). V lost 2 bases to trimming and J lost 2 bases, with 13 bases between them. This CDR3 comprises 16 residues. The V gene's germline CDR1 is KGHSH and CDR2 LQKENI.

This chain links TRBV9 with TRBJ1-2, with D possibly being TRBD1 (6 bases). This CDR3 is 17 amino acids long. Per the germline V gene, CDR1 is SGDLS and CDR2 is YYNGEE. The V end was cut by 2 bases, the J end by 8 bases, with 25 bases between. The CDR3 coding sequence is TGTGCCAGCAGCGTGGGGTCTAGGAGCTCCGCGGGGGGCGGCTACACCTTC. Translated, it gives CASSVGSRSSAGGGYTF.

The chain recombines TRBV21-1 with TRBJ2-3; the D call TRBD2 from the table was never checked on the DNA. TRBV21-1 is flagged as a pseudogene. The CDR3 covers 16 residues. The CDR3 DNA follows: TGTGCCAGCAGCAAAGTGCCTAGCGGGGGGGCTGATACGCAGTATTTT. This encodes CASSKVPSGGADTQYF.

This clone was detected once. The CDR3 nucleotides are TGTGCCAGTAGTACCGGGGGGGCCGGTGTGAATGAGCAGTTCTTC. This encodes CASSTGGAGVNEQFF. The genes are TRBV19 and TRBJ2-1; TRBD2 matches at 8 bases. Per germline, CDR1 LNHDA and CDR2 SQIVND (reference sequence). J lost 7 bases, V lost 4 bases, and 9 bases had no gene match. The CDR3 has 15 amino acids.

This chain joins TRBV3-1 (or the pseudogene TRBV3-2) and TRBJ2-2; the match to TRBD1 covers 7 bases. The CDR3 is made up of 17 amino acids. After removal of 2 bases from V and 3 bases from J, the junction contained 9 bases not matched to a gene. CDR1 is LGHDT, CDR2 YNNKEL, per germline (reference sequence). CDR3 residues: CASSQQQGTHDTGELFF. As DNA, the CDR3 is TGTGCCAGCAGCCAACAACAGGGGACGCACGACACCGGGGAGCTGTTTTTT.

The V call is TRBV7-2, the J call TRBJ2-3; the match to TRBD2 covers 10 bases. Per germline, CDR1 SGHTA and CDR2 FQGNSA. V was pared by 5 bases and J by 7 bases, with 12 bases of the junction left unmatched. The CDR3 runs to 16 residues. CDR3 in DNA: TGTGCCAGCAGCCCGAGGGGAGCGGGGGGGCAATATACGCAGTATTTT. It specifies CASSPRGAGGQYTQYF.